This T cell receptor beta chain was identified during a study of early T cells in non-severe SARS-CoV-2 infection (dated by TCRdb to about 2021). Turning to the overall study: Bulk RNA from unsorted whole blood was used for TCR sequencing, so alpha and beta chains could not be paired. Paper-wide results and their limitations: VDJdb matching was skewed toward anti-spike CD8 responses and likely underestimated virus-specific expansions by missing private and CD4 specificities.

Of note for this clonotype: What this receptor recognizes is not known. No much larger clone exists at a distance of one base, and base qualities are not known.

The CDR3, from cysteine to phenylalanine, totals 13 residues. Of all the DNA, just the CDR3 is kept, 39 bases in frame from base 1. The CDR1 and CDR2 encoded by the germline V gene (reference sequence) are SEHNR and FQNEAQ. Trimming leaves V shorter by 5 bases and J shorter by 0 bases, with the junction holding 1 base beyond the gene matches. The library was made by 5' RACE. Instrument used: NextSeq 500. The TCR library protocol attached unique molecular identifiers to individual cDNA molecules to correct for sequencing error and PCR bias. TCR alpha and beta chains were both sequenced, and the abundances of alpha and beta sequences in each sample were closely correlated with each other. Processing in the source paper ran as follows. Decombinator V4 was used to perform V gene, J gene and CDR3 annotation of TCR sequences. Expanded TCRs were defined as changing significantly between any two time points under a Poisson model with p below 0.0001. TCR abundances were normalised to the total number of TCRs sequenced per sample and expressed as counts per million. MAIT TCRs were defined by TRAV1-2 paired with TRAJ12, TRAJ20 or TRAJ33, and iNKT TCRs by TRAV10 paired with TRAJ18. VDJdb, accessed on 1 November 2021, was searched for TCRs annotated for CMV, EBV and SARS-CoV-2, and TCRs annotated for more than one antigen were excluded. Using fastp at Q25 and MiXCR, TCRdb reprocessed the public reads and kept productive beta chains. Records with the same CDR3 protein are collapsed into one entry carrying the most frequent genes and DNA. Here the V and J calls rest on TCRdb's processing, not on the authors' analysis. The table for this sample lists approximately 23,000 distinct CDR3 sequences; approximately 4.8% of them were counted only once. The top ten hold 5.6% of the sample.

The study was a case-control design nested within a healthcare worker cohort in London, UK, with weekly nasopharyngeal swab PCR tests and blood sampling. Healthcare workers were enrolled in the week of the UK lockdown, from 23 to 31 March 2020, and were followed every week for up to roughly 16 weeks. The chain is encoded by TRBV7-9 joined to TRBJ2-7; the junction holds 7 bases that match TRBD1. Sequenced sample: whole blood. This TCR was recovered from an adult who was a healthcare worker with PCR-confirmed SARS-CoV-2 infection or an uninfected control (not recorded which). The nucleotides are TGTGCCAGCAGCCGGACAGGCTCCTACGAGCAGTACTTC. It translates to CASSRTGSYEQYF.